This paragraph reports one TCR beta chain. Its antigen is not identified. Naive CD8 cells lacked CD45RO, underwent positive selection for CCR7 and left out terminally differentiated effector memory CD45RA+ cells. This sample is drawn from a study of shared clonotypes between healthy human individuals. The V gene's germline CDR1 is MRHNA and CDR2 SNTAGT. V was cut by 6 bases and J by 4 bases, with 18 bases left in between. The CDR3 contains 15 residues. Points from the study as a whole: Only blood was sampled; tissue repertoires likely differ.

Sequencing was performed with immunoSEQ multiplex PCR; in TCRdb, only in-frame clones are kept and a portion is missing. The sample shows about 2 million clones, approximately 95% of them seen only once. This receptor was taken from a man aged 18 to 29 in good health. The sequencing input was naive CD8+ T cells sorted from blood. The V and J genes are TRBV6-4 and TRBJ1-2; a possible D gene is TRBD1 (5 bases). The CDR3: CASSPGTDSFYGYTF. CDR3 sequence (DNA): TGTGCCAGCAGCCCCGGGACGGATTCATTCTATGGCTACACCTTC.